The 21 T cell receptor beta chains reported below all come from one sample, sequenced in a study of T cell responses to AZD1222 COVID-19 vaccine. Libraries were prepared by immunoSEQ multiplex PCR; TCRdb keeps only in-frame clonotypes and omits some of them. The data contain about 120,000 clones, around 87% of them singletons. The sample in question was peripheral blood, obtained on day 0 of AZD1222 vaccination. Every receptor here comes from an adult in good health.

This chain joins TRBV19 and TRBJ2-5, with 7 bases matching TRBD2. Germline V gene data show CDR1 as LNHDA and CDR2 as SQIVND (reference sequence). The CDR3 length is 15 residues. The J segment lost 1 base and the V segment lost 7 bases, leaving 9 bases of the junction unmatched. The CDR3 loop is CASKWSGARQETQYF. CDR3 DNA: TGTGCCAGTAAGTGGAGCGGGGCCCGCCAAGAGACCCAGTACTTC.

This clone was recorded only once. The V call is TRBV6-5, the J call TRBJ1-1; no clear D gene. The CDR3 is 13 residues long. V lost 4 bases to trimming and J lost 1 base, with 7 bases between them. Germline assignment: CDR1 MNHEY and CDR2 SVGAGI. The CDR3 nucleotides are TGTGCCAGCAGTTTAGTGCGGAACACTGAAGCTTTCTTT. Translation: CASSLVRNTEAFF.

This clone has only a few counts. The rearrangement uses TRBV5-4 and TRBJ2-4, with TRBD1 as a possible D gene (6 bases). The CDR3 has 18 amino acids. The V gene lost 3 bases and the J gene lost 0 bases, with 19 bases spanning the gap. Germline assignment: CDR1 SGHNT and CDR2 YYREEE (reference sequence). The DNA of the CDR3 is TGTGCCAGCAGCTCCGTCGGACAGAGCGCTAGAGCCAAAAACATTCAGTACTTC. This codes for CASSSVGQSARAKNIQYF.

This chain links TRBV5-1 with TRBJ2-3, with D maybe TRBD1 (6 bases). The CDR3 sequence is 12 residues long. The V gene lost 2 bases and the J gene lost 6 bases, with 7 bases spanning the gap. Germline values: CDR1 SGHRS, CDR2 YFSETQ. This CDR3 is CASSFDRDTQYF. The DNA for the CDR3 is TGCGCCAGCAGCTTTGACAGGGATACGCAGTATTTT.

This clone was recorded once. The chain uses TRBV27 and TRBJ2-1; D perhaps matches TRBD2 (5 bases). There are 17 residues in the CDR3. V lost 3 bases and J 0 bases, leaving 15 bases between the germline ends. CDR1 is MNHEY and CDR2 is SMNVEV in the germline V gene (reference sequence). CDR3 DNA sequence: TGTGCCAGCAGTTTCGGGATGACTATACTCTCCTACAATGAGCAGTTCTTC. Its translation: CASSFGMTILSYNEQFF.

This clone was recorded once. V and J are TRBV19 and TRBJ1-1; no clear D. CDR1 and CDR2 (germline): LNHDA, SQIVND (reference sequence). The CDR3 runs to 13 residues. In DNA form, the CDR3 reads TGTGCTGAGGCCCTTGGAGCCAAATTTGAAGCTTTCTTT. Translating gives CAEALGAKFEAFF.

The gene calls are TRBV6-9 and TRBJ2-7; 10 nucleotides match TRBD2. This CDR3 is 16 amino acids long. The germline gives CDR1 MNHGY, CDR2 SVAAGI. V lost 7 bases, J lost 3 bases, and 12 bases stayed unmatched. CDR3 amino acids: CASTRRASGGRYEQYF. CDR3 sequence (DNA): TGTGCCAGCACCCGCCGGGCTAGCGGGGGACGCTACGAGCAGTACTTC.

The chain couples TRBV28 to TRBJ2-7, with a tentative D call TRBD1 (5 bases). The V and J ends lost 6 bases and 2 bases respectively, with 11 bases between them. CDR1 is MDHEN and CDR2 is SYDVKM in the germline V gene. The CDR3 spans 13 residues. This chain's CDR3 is CASRDNSAYEQYF. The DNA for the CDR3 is TGTGCCAGCAGGGACAACTCAGCCTACGAGCAGTACTTC.

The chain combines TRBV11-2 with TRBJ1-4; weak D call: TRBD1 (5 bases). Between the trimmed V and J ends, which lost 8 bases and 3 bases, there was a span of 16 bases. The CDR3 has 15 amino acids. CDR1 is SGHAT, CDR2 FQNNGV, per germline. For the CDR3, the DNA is TGTGCCAGCGGGGGAATGGGGTTAGCTAATGAAAAACTGTTTTTT. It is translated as CASGGMGLANEKLFF.

The CDR3 DNA reads as TGTGCCAGCAGTCCCGACAGCATCTCTGGAAACACCATATATTTT. Translating it yields CASSPDSISGNTIYF. The chain employs TRBV9 and TRBJ1-3; possibly TRBD1 for D (5 bases). Trimming took 5 bases from V and 0 from J, leaving 12 bases between them. The CDR3 is made up of 15 amino acids. CDR1 is SGDLS and CDR2 is YYNGEE in the germline V gene. The entire variable domain, with the rest obtained from reference TRBV9 and TRBJ1-3, is as follows: DSGVTQTPKHLITATGQRVTLRCSPRSGDLSVYWYQQSLDQGLQFLIQYYNGEERAKGNILERFSAQQFPDLHSELNLSSLELGDSALYFCASSPDSISGNTIYFGEGSWLTVV.

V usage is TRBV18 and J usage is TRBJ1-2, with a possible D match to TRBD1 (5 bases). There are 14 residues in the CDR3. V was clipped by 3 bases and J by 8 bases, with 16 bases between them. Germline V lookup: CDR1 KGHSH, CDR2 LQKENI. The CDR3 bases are TGTGCCAGCTCACCTGTACCGGGACCGACGGGCTACACCTTC. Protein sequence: CASSPVPGPTGYTF. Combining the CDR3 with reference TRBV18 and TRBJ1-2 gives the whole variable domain NAGVMQNPRHLVRRRGQEARLRCSPMKGHSHVYWYRQLPEEGLKFMVYLQKENIIDESGMPKERFSAEFPKEGPSILRIQQVVRGDSAAYFCASSPVPGPTGYTFGSGTRLTVV.

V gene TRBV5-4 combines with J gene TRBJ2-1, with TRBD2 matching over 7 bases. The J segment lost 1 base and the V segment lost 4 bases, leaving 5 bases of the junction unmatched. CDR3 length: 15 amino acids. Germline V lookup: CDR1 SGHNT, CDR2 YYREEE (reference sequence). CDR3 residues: CASSPPSGSYNEQFF. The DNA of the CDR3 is TGTGCCAGCAGCCCCCCTAGCGGATCCTACAATGAGCAGTTCTTC.

The CDR3: CASSFPLAAGGYNEQFF. CDR3 bases: TGTGCCAGCAGTTTCCCGCTGGCAGCGGGAGGCTACAATGAGCAGTTCTTC. The chain combines TRBV28 with TRBJ2-1; 9 nucleotides agree with TRBD2. J was trimmed by 3 bases and V by 3 bases; bases with no gene match: 9. CDR1 and CDR2 from the germline V gene are MDHEN and SYDVKM. This CDR3 has 17 amino acids. Complete variable domain (other parts from reference TRBV28 and TRBJ2-1): DVKVTQSSRYLVKRTGEKVFLECVQDMDHENMFWYRQDPGLGLRLIYFSYDVKMKEKGDIPEGYSVSREKKERFSLILESASTNQTSMYLCASSFPLAAGGYNEQFFGPGTRLTVL.

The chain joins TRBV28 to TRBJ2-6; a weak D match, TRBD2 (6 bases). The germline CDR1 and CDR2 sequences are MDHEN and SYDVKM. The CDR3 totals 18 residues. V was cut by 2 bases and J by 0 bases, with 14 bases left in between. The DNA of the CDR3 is TGTGCCAGCAGTTTACCCGGGGTAGCGGTCTCTGGGGCCAACGTCCTGACTTTC. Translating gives CASSLPGVAVSGANVLTF.

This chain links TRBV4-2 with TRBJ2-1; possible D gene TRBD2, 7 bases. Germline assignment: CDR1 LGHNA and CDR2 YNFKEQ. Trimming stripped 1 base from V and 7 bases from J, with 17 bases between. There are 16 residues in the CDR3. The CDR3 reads CASSQVGGGLRNEQFF. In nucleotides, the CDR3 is TGTGCCAGCAGCCAAGTGGGGGGGGGCCTGAGGAATGAGCAGTTCTTC.

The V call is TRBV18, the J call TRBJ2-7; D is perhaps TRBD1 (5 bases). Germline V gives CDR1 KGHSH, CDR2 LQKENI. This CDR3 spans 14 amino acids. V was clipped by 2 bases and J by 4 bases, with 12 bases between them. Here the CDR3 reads CASSPGQGWYEQYF. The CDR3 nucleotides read TGTGCCAGCTCACCAGGGCAGGGTTGGTACGAGCAGTACTTC.

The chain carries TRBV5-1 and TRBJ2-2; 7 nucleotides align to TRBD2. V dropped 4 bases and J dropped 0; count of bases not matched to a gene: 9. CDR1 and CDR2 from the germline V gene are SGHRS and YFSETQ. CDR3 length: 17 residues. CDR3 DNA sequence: TGCGCCAGCAGCCACCGTAGCGGGTCAACGAACACCGGGGAGCTGTTTTTT. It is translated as CASSHRSGSTNTGELFF.

CDR3 in DNA: TGTGCCACCAGCGGTATTACAGAGAACGAAGAGACCCAGTACTTC. It is translated as CATSGITENEETQYF. The rearrangement uses TRBV15 and TRBJ2-5; D gene uncertain. Trimming removed 5 bases from V and 3 bases from J, with 16 bases in between. Germline lookup yields CDR1 LNHNV and CDR2 YYDKDF (reference sequence). The CDR3 is 15 amino acids.

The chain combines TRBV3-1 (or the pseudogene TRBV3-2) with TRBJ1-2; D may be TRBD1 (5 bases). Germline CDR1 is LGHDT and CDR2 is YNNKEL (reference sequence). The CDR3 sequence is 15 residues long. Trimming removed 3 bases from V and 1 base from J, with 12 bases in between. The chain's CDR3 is CASSQEGLNNYGYTF. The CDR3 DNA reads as TGTGCCAGCAGCCAGGAGGGACTTAATAACTATGGCTACACCTTC.

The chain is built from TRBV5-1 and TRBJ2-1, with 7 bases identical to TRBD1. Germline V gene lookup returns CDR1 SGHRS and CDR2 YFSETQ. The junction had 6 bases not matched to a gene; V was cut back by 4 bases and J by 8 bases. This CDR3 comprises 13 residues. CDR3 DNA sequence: TGCGCCAGCAGCCCCAACAGGGGCCATGAGCAGTTCTTC. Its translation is CASSPNRGHEQFF. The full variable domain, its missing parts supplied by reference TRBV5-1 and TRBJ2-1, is KAGVTQTPRYLIKTRGQQVTLSCSPISGHRSVSWYQQTPGQGLQFLFEYFSETQRNKGNFPGRFSGRQFSNSRSEMNVSTLELGDSALYLCASSPNRGHEQFFGPGTRLTVL.

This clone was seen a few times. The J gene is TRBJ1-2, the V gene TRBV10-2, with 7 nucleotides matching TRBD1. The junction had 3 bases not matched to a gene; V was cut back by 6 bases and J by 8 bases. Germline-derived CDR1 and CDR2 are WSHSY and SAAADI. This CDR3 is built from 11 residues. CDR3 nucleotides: TGCGCCAGCAGCTCGACAGGGGGCTACACCTTC. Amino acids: CASSSTGGYTF.